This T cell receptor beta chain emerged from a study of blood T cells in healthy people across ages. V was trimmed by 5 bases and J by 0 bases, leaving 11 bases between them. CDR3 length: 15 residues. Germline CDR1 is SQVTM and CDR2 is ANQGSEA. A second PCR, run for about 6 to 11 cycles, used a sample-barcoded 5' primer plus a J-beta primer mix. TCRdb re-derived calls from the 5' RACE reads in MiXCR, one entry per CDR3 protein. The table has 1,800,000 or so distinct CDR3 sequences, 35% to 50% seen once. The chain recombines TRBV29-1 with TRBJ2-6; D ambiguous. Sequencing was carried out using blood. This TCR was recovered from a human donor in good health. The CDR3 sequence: CSVRQTSSGANVLTF. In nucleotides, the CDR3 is TGCAGCGTTAGGCAGACGAGCTCTGGGGCCAACGTCCTGACTTTC.